The 11 T cell receptor beta chains below were found in one sample sequenced in a study of breast tumors, draining lymph nodes, adjacent tissues. Using its own MiXCR run on the multiplex PCR reads, TCRdb lists one record per CDR3 protein. The sample carries some 150,000 distinct CDR3 sequences, approximately 33% recorded once. Samples came from axillary lymph nodes draining the breast cancer. Sample: axillary lymph node tissue. These receptors were collected from a female donor with breast cancer. Some clones in this sample may be carry-over from other donors' samples.

The chain joins TRBV20-1 to TRBJ1-1; 8 positions agree with TRBD1. CDR1 is DFQATT and CDR2 is SNEGSKA in the germline V gene (reference sequence). The CDR3 covers 15 residues. With 6 bases clipped from V and 3 bases from J, the junction kept 12 bases outside the gene matches. CDR3 in amino acids: CSAKYRGMADTEAFF. CDR3 coding DNA: TGCAGTGCGAAATACAGGGGGATGGCTGACACTGAAGCTTTCTTT.

This clonotype came up a few times. This may be a read error, as it is one base from a much larger clone. The chain couples TRBV20-1 to TRBJ2-4; weak D call: TRBD2 (5 bases). Germline assignment: CDR1 DFQATT and CDR2 SNEGSKA (reference sequence). CDR3 length: 12 residues. CDR3 in amino acids: CSASVRDYIPYF. In DNA, the CDR3 is TGCAGTGCTAGTGTACGCGACTACATTCCGTACTTC.

The chain has TRBV28 and TRBJ2-3; 9 bases are a match to TRBD2. CDR3 length: 15 amino acids. From germline, CDR1 is MDHEN and CDR2 SYDVKM. After removal of 5 bases from V and 2 bases from J, the junction contained 5 bases not matched to a gene. The CDR3 DNA sequence: TGTGCCAGCAGTCCCCTAGCGGGGTTCACAGATACGCAGTATTTT. Encoded protein: CASSPLAGFTDTQYF.

Regarding this clonotype: At one of its ends the junction is not consistent with the germline gene, which may arise from a read error. This rearrangement joins TRBV14 to TRBJ2-1; D is unclear. The CDR3 length is 15 residues. Germline loops: CDR1 SGHDN, CDR2 FVKESK. The DNA for the CDR3 is TGTGCCAGCAGCCGCTTCCAGGACGCGTACAATGAGCCGTTCTTC. Translation gives CASSRFQDAYNEPFF. The complete variable domain, with remaining parts taken from reference TRBV14 and TRBJ2-1, reads EAGVTQFPSHSVIEKGQTVTLRCDPISGHDNLYWYRRVMGKEIKFLLHFVKESKQDESGMPNNRFLAERTGGTYSTLKVQPAELEDSGVYFCASSRFQDAYNEPFFGPGTRLTVL.

Concerning this clonotype itself: The junction departs from germline at one end; a sequencing error may be responsible. This chain connects TRBV5-1 to TRBJ2-7, with TRBD2 matching over 7 bases. Per germline, CDR1 SGHRS and CDR2 YFSETQ. The CDR3 is 16 amino acids. The CDR3 is CATSRVRLTGGNEQYF. The CDR3 nucleotides read TGCGCCACCAGCAGAGTCCGCCTGACGGGAGGAAACGAGCAGTACTTC.

Many counts were recorded for this clonotype. The J gene is TRBJ2-7, the V gene TRBV12-3 or TRBV12-4, with a weak D call TRBD1 (5 bases). The germline V and J ends were trimmed by 1 base and 12 bases, with 13 bases remaining between them. The CDR3 totals 12 residues. The CDR3 nucleotides are TGTGCCAGCAGTTTAGGTGGGGCGCCTGGGTACTTC. Amino acid sequence: CASSLGGAPGYF.

This clonotype was counted at least ten times. The V gene is TRBV6-6, the J gene TRBJ2-2, with 8 bases identical to TRBD2. The V segment lost 8 bases and the J segment 2 bases; nucleotides outside the gene matches: 7. This CDR3 spans 15 amino acids. CDR1 is MNHNY, CDR2 SVGAGI, per germline (reference sequence). The CDR3 sequence: CASAFTSGNTGELFF. In DNA form, the CDR3 reads TGTGCCAGCGCCTTCACTAGCGGAAACACCGGGGAGCTGTTTTTT.

Note on this clonotype: This may come from a read error, since a much larger clone is one base off. The chain couples TRBV4-3 to TRBJ2-7; D ambiguous. Trimming cost V 4 bases and J 9 bases, with 25 bases left between them. The CDR3 contains 16 residues. Germline V gene lookup returns CDR1 LGHNA and CDR2 YSLEER. CDR3 protein: CASSPSVSSTGIGQYF. The CDR3 coding sequence is TGCGCCAGCAGCCCTTCGGTTAGCTCTACTGGCATCGGGCAGTACTTC.

This clonotype came up many times. The chain uses TRBV7-9 and TRBJ1-5; TRBD1 is a possible D gene (5 bases). This CDR3 has 12 amino acids. CDR1 SEHNR and CDR2 FQNEAQ come from the germline V gene (reference sequence). Trimming stripped 5 bases from V and 6 bases from J, with 8 bases between. CDR3 residues: CASSRTGQPQHF. The CDR3 coding sequence is TGTGCCAGCAGCCGCACAGGTCAGCCCCAGCATTTT.

This clonotype was recorded many times. V is TRBV19 and J is TRBJ1-2; D is undetermined. CDR3 size: 15 residues. CDR1 is LNHDA and CDR2 is SQIVND in the germline V gene (reference sequence). Trimming removed 2 bases at V and 4 bases at J, with 14 bases between. The CDR3 protein is CASSISLEGIYGYTF. For the CDR3, the DNA is TGTGCCAGTAGTATATCCCTCGAGGGCATCTATGGCTACACCTTC.

Concerning this clonotype itself: A read error is possible here, since a much larger clone lies one base away. The chain links TRBV28 to TRBJ1-5; possibly TRBD1 for D (6 bases). V was clipped by 11 bases and J by 5 bases, with 19 bases between them. Germline loops: CDR1 MDHEN, CDR2 SYDVKM. This CDR3 comprises 14 residues. The CDR3 here is CAATIGGPDQPQHF. CDR3 in DNA: TGTGCCGCCACTATAGGGGGTCCGGATCAGCCCCAGCATTTT.